Below are 20 T cell receptor beta chains sequenced from a single sample in a study of blood T cell repertoires in COVID-19. Sequencing used immunoSEQ multiplex PCR; TCRdb keeps in-frame clones, though not all of them. The data hold fewer than 300,000 clones, with 83% observed a single time. Specimen: peripheral blood. The receptors here all came from a woman aged 50 to 60 who had recovered from COVID-19.

J is TRBJ1-4 and V is TRBV5-6; D gene ambiguous. Germline lookup yields CDR1 SGHDT and CDR2 YYEEEE. The CDR3 has 14 residues. Trimming shortened V by 4 bases and J by 0 bases, and 7 bases separated the two germline ends. The CDR3, as DNA: TGTGCCAGCAGCCAATTTCCAACTAATGAAAAACTGTTTTTT. This sequence encodes CASSQFPTNEKLFF.

This chain links TRBV28 with TRBJ2-3, with 10 nucleotides matching TRBD2. CDR3 length equals 16 residues. Losses at the gene ends were 5 bases for V and 2 bases for J; bases not matched to a gene: 7. Germline assignment: CDR1 MDHEN and CDR2 SYDVKM. CDR3 region: CASSLPTSGVTDTQYF. The CDR3 DNA is TGTGCCAGCAGTCTCCCTACTAGCGGGGTCACAGATACGCAGTATTTT.

This clone has just a few counts. The V gene is TRBV6-5, the J gene TRBJ2-7, with 7 bases lining up with TRBD1. The CDR3 runs 15 residues. Germline V gives CDR1 MNHEY, CDR2 SVGAGI. Trimming at V came to 6 bases and at J to 2 bases, leaving 10 bases not matched to a gene. CDR3 in amino acids: CASRTPGRGTYEQYF. In nucleotides, the CDR3 is TGTGCCAGCAGAACCCCTGGCAGGGGGACCTACGAGCAGTACTTC.

The table lists this clone with a few counts. The chain is built from TRBV7-9 and TRBJ1-2; TRBD1 is a possible D gene (6 bases). Between the trimmed V and J ends, which lost 3 bases and 3 bases, there was a span of 11 bases. Looked up from germline, CDR1 is SEHNR and CDR2 is FQNEAQ (reference sequence). CDR3 length: 14 residues. CDR3 sequence: CASSFRGTDYGYTF. The CDR3 DNA sequence: TGTGCCAGCAGCTTTAGGGGGACGGACTATGGCTACACCTTC. Using reference TRBV7-9 and TRBJ1-2 for the parts outside the CDR3, the full variable domain is DTGVSQNPRHKITKRGQNVTFRCDPISEHNRLYWYRQTLGQGPEFLTYFQNEAQLEKSRLLSDRFSAERPKGSFSTLEIQRTEQGDSAMYLCASSFRGTDYGYTFGSGTRLTVV.

V gene TRBV7-9 combines with J gene TRBJ2-7; 7 bases line up with TRBD1. The CDR3 totals 15 residues. Trimming took 2 bases from V and 1 from J; bases not matched to a gene: 5. In germline, CDR1 is SEHNR, CDR2 FQNEAQ (reference sequence). DNA for the CDR3: TGTGCCAGCAGCTTAATGTTGGACAGGTCCTACGAGCAGTACTTC. It specifies CASSLMLDRSYEQYF.

The CDR3 region has the DNA TGTGCCAGGGAGGGGGCTAGGTGCACAGATACGCAGTATTTT. Its translation is CAREGARCTDTQYF. The chain couples TRBV11-1 to TRBJ2-3; D possibly corresponds to TRBD1 (7 bases). Germline CDR1 is SGHAT and CDR2 is FQDESV (reference sequence). The V end lost 9 bases, the J end lost 1 base, and 14 bases lay between the germline ends. This CDR3 spans 14 amino acids.

V and J are TRBV10-3 and TRBJ2-3, with TRBD1 identical over 8 bases. The V gene end was trimmed by 6 bases and the J gene end by 2 bases; junction bases not matched to a gene: 19. The germline gives CDR1 ENHRY, CDR2 SYGVKD. The CDR3 runs to 19 residues. DNA of the CDR3: TGTGCCATCAGCGCCACGAGAGTGGAGGGGGGACAGGACACAGATACGCAGTATTTT. This encodes CAISATRVEGGQDTDTQYF.

This clone showed up just once. The gene calls are TRBV10-3 and TRBJ1-2; 9 bases line up with TRBD1. Per germline, CDR1 ENHRY and CDR2 SYGVKD. This CDR3 spans 13 amino acids. With V trimmed by 7 bases and J by 2 bases, 2 bases remained unmatched. In DNA form, the CDR3 reads TGTGCCATCACCGGGACAGGGAACTATGGCTACACCTTC. Its protein is CAITGTGNYGYTF.

J is TRBJ2-1 and V is TRBV5-1, with D perhaps matching TRBD2 (6 bases). With 2 bases removed from V and 1 base from J, the gap between germline ends came to 10 bases. The CDR3 contains 15 residues. Germline V CDR1 and CDR2: SGHRS, YFSETQ. Here the CDR3 reads CASSFQGGSYNEQFF. Here the CDR3 DNA reads TGCGCCAGCAGCTTCCAGGGAGGTTCCTACAATGAGCAGTTCTTC.

The J gene is TRBJ1-5, the V gene TRBV4-3; D gene ambiguous. Trimming removed 0 bases from V and 11 bases from J, with 14 bases in between. The germline V gene encodes CDR1 LGHNA and CDR2 YSLEER. This CDR3 is 14 amino acids long. In nucleotides, the CDR3 is TGCGCCAGCAGCCAAGATTTAAACTCCCGTGCCCAGCATTTT. It translates to CASSQDLNSRAQHF.

The chain uses TRBV9 and TRBJ2-7; 7 bases align to TRBD2. V lost 2 bases to trimming and J lost 3 bases; unmatched junction nucleotides: 2. Germline V gene sequence: CDR1 SGDLS, CDR2 YYNGEE. The CDR3 covers 13 residues. The CDR3 bases are TGTGCCAGCAGCGTGGGCGGGAGCTACGAGCAGTACTTC. Translated: CASSVGGSYEQYF.

The rearrangement uses TRBV28 and TRBJ2-3, with D tentatively TRBD1 (6 bases). CDR1 and CDR2 from the germline V gene are MDHEN and SYDVKM. This CDR3 is built from 15 residues. V was cut by 2 bases and J by 1 base, with 10 bases left in between. DNA of the CDR3: TGTGCCAGCAGTTTACAGGGGAAAGGCACAGATACGCAGTATTTT. Translated: CASSLQGKGTDTQYF.

This chain connects TRBV6-5 to TRBJ1-5; no clear D gene. The V gene lost 8 bases and the J gene lost 0 bases, with 5 bases spanning the gap. CDR3 size: 12 residues. Germline CDR1 and CDR2: MNHEY and SVGAGI. This CDR3 reads CASLFSNQPQHF. CDR3 in DNA: TGTGCCAGCCTTTTTAGCAATCAGCCCCAGCATTTT.

V usage is TRBV6-6 and J usage is TRBJ1-2; 7 bases match TRBD1. Trimming cost V 4 bases and J 8 bases; bases outside gene matches: 13. This CDR3 spans 15 amino acids. Germline CDR1 MNHNY, CDR2 SVGAGI (reference sequence). The CDR3 protein is CASSFPRTGSWGYTF. The CDR3 DNA sequence: TGTGCCAGCAGTTTCCCAAGGACAGGCTCATGGGGCTACACCTTC.

V usage is TRBV5-1 and J usage is TRBJ2-3, with TRBD2 matching over 7 bases. Germline CDR1 SGHRS, CDR2 YFSETQ. The CDR3 extends over 16 amino acids. V shed 0 bases and J 2 bases; nucleotides not matched to a gene: 6. CDR3 region: CASSLGAGALTDTQYF. DNA for the CDR3: TGCGCCAGCAGCTTGGGGGCGGGAGCACTCACAGATACGCAGTATTTT.

J is TRBJ2-1 and V is TRBV7-2, with 8 bases aligning to TRBD1. V gave up 0 bases and J gave up 5 bases; unmatched junction bases: 3. This CDR3 comprises 15 residues. Germline V gene lookup returns CDR1 SGHTA and CDR2 FQGNSA. The CDR3 nucleotides are TGTGCCAGCAGCTTAGCGCAGGGGGCCCACAATGAGCAGTTCTTC. Encoded protein: CASSLAQGAHNEQFF.

The V gene is TRBV10-3, the J gene TRBJ2-7; 8 nucleotides align to TRBD1. The CDR3 runs 13 residues. After removal of 5 bases from V and 5 bases from J, the junction contained 5 bases not matched to a gene. The germline V gene has CDR1 ENHRY and CDR2 SYGVKD. CDR3 bases: TGTGCCATCAGTCCCAGGGGACAGGACGAGCAGTACTTC. Translating it yields CAISPRGQDEQYF.

The gene calls are TRBV18 and TRBJ1-1, with TRBD1 matching over 8 bases. From germline, CDR1 is KGHSH and CDR2 LQKENI. J lost 4 bases, V lost 0 bases, and 4 bases had no gene match. The CDR3 has 15 residues. The CDR3 region has the DNA TGTGCCAGCTCACCACCTGCGGGACAGGCCACTGAAGCTTTCTTT. This encodes CASSPPAGQATEAFF.

V usage is TRBV5-6 and J usage is TRBJ2-3, with 8 bases fitting TRBD1. Germline CDR1 reads SGHDT; CDR2 reads YYEEEE. CDR3 length: 16 residues. V was pared by 4 bases and J by 3 bases, with 10 bases of the junction left unmatched. CDR3 sequence (DNA): TGTGCCAGCAGCAGGCGCTCAGGGGGCTGGACAGATACGCAGTATTTT. Translation gives CASSRRSGGWTDTQYF. Full variable domain (rest looked up from reference TRBV5-6 and TRBJ2-3): DAGVTQSPTHLIKTRGQQVTLRCSPKSGHDTVSWYQQALGQGPQFIFQYYEEEERQRGNFPDRFSGHQFPNYSSELNVNALLLGDSALYLCASSRRSGGWTDTQYFGPGTRLTVL.

This clone was observed once. The rearrangement joins TRBV24-1 to TRBJ2-5; 9 nucleotides match TRBD1. V shed 3 bases and J 5 bases; nucleotides not matched to a gene: 6. This CDR3 has 15 residues. The germline V gene has CDR1 KGHDR and CDR2 SFDVKD. The CDR3: CATSDRTGVGETQYF. CDR3 nucleotide sequence: TGTGCCACCAGTGATCGGACAGGGGTTGGGGAGACCCAGTACTTC.